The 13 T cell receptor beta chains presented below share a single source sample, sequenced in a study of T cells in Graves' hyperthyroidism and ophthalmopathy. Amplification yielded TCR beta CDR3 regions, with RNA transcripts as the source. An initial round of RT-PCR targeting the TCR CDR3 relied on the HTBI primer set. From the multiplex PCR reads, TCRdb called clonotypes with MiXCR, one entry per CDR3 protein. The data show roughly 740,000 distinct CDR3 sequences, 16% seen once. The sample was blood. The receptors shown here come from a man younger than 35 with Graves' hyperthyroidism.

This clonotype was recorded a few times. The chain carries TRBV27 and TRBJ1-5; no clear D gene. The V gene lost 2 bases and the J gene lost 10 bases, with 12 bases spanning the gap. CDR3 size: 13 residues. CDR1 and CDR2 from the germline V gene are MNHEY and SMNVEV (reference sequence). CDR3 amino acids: CASSLGLRDPQHF. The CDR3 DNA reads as TGTGCCAGCAGTTTAGGGCTCCGGGATCCCCAGCATTTT.

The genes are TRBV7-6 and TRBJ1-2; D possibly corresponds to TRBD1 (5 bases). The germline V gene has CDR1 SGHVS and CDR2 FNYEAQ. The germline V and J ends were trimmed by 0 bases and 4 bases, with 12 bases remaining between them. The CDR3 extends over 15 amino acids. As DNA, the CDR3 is TGTGCCAGCAGCTTAGCCGAGACAGATTTCTATGGCTACACCTTC. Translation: CASSLAETDFYGYTF.

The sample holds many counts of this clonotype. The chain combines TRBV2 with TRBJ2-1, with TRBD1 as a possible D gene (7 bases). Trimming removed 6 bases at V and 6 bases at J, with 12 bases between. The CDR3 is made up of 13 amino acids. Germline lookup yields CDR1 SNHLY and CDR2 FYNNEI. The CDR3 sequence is CASSAGQSNEQFF. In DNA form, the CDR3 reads TGTGCCAGCAGCGCGGGACAGTCCAATGAGCAGTTCTTC.

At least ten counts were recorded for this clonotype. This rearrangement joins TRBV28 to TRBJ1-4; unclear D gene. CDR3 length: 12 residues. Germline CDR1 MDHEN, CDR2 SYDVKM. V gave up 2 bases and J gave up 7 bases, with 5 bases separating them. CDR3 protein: CASSLGGEKLFF. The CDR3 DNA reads TGTGCCAGCAGTTTAGGCGGTGAAAAACTGTTTTTT.

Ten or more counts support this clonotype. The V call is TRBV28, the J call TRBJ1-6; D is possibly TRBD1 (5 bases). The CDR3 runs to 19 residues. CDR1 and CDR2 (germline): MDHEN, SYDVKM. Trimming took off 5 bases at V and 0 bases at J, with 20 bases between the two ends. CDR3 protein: CASSGSGPSTSSYNSPLHF. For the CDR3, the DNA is TGTGCCAGCAGTGGATCGGGACCGAGTACGAGCTCCTATAATTCACCCCTCCACTTT.

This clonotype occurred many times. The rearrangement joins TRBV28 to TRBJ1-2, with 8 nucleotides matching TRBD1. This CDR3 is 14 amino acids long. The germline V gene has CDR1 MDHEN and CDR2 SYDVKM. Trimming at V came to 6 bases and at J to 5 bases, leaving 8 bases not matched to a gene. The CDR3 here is CASRVRGLSYGYTF. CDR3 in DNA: TGTGCCAGCAGAGTCAGGGGGCTAAGTTATGGCTACACCTTC.

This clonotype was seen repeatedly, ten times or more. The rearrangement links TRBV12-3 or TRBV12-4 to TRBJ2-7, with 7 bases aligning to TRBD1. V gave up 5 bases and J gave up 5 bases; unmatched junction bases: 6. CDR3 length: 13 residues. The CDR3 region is CASSHIGTDEQYF. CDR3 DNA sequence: TGTGCCAGCAGTCACATTGGGACAGACGAGCAGTACTTC.

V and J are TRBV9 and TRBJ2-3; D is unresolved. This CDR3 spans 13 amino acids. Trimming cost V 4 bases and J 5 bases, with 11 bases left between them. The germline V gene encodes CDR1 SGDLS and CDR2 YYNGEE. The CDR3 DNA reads TGTGCCAGCAGCTCCCTCGTAAAAGATACGCAGTATTTT. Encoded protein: CASSSLVKDTQYF. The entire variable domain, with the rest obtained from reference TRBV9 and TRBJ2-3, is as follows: DSGVTQTPKHLITATGQRVTLRCSPRSGDLSVYWYQQSLDQGLQFLIQYYNGEERAKGNILERFSAQQFPDLHSELNLSSLELGDSALYFCASSSLVKDTQYFGPGTRLTVL.

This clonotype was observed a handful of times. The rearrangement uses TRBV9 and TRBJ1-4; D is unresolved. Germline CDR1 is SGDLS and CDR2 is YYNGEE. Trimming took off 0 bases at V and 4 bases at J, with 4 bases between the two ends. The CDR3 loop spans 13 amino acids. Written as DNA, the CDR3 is TGTGCCAGCAGCGTAGGGGGTAATGAAAAACTGTTTTTT. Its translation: CASSVGGNEKLFF.

The CDR3 sequence is CSVDGWEGNEQFF. The CDR3 bases are TGCAGCGTTGATGGGTGGGAGGGGAATGAGCAGTTCTTC. The chain recombines TRBV29-1 with TRBJ2-1; 7 nucleotides agree with TRBD2. The germline V gene encodes CDR1 SQVTM and CDR2 ANQGSEA. J gave up 7 bases and V 3 bases, and 6 bases lay outside the gene matches. The CDR3 spans 13 residues.

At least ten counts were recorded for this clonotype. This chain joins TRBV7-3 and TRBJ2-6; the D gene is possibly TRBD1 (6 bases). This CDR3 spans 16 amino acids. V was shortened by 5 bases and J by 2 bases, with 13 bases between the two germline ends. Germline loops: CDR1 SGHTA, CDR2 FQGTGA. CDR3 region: CASSPGVGTGANVLTF. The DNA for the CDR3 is TGTGCCAGCAGCCCAGGGGTAGGAACTGGGGCCAACGTCCTGACTTTC.

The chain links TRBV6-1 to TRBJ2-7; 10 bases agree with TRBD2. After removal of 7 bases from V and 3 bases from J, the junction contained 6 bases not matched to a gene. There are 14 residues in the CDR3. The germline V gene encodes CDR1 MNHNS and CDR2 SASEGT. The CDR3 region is CASNIAGGDYEQYF. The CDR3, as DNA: TGTGCCAGCAACATAGCGGGAGGTGACTACGAGCAGTACTTC.

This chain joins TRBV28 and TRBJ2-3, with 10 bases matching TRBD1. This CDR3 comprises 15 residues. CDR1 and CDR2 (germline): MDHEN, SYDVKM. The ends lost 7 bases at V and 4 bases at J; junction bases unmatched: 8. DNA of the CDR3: TGTGCCAGCAAACACCGGGACAGGGGAGCAGATACGCAGTATTTT. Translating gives CASKHRDRGADTQYF. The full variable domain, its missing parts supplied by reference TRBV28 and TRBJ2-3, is DVKVTQSSRYLVKRTGEKVFLECVQDMDHENMFWYRQDPGLGLRLIYFSYDVKMKEKGDIPEGYSVSREKKERFSLILESASTNQTSMYLCASKHRDRGADTQYFGPGTRLTVL.